The 2 T cell receptor beta chains given below trace back to one sample, sequenced in a study of cytomegalovirus exposure and HLA in healthy donors. Sequencing used immunoSEQ multiplex PCR; TCRdb keeps in-frame clones, though not all of them. The sample includes 130,000 or so clones, just under 90% seen only once; the top ten take 3% to 4%. The material sequenced was PBMCs. The receptor set was obtained from a man younger than 45 in good health and CMV-seronegative.

The chain joins TRBV13 to TRBJ1-2; D perhaps matches TRBD1 (5 bases). Deletions cut 5 bases from V and 6 bases from J, with 22 bases between. There are 16 residues in the CDR3. Per germline, CDR1 PRHDT and CDR2 FYEKMQ (reference sequence). In DNA, the CDR3 is TGTGCCAGCAGCCCCCTGTCCGACAGCGCATCGGATGGCTACACCTTC. Residues: CASSPLSDSASDGYTF.

This rearrangement joins TRBV5-5 to TRBJ2-7, with 7 bases fitting TRBD1. V was clipped by 2 bases and J by 0 bases; unmatched bases: 2. Germline CDR1 is SGHKS and CDR2 is YYEKEE (reference sequence). This CDR3 has 14 residues. CDR3 loop: CASSFGDSSYEQYF. The DNA of the CDR3 is TGTGCCAGCAGCTTTGGGGACAGCTCCTACGAGCAGTACTTC. Combining the CDR3 with reference TRBV5-5 and TRBJ2-7 gives the whole variable domain DAGVTQSPTHLIKTRGQQVTLRCSPISGHKSVSWYQQVLGQGPQFIFQYYEKEERGRGNFPDRFSARQFPNYSSELNVNALLLGDSALYLCASSFGDSSYEQYFGPGTRLTVT.